Given below is one TCR beta chain in context. What it recognizes is unknown. The sample originates from a study of cytomegalovirus exposure and HLA in healthy donors. Findings of the study overall: Subsequent analysis found a tendency for first-cohort TCR clusters to co-occur within the 110 or so validation repertoires. Associated with cytomegalovirus, according to the listing, were 164 TCR beta chains.

Measured with immunoSEQ multiplex PCR; TCRdb has only the in-frame clones, and not every one. The table shows around 98,000 clones, with approximately 88% occurring only once. The CDR3 spans 15 residues. The germline V gene encodes CDR1 LNHNV and CDR2 YYDKDF (reference sequence). With 0 bases removed from V and 3 bases from J, the gap between germline ends came to 9 bases. The clonotype originates from a woman aged 30 to 39 in good health and CMV-seronegative. V gene TRBV15 combines with J gene TRBJ1-5, with D possibly TRBD1 on 5 matching bases. Source material: PBMCs. The CDR3 is CATSRDVGANQPQHF. The CDR3 DNA reads TGTGCCACCAGCAGAGATGTAGGGGCCAATCAGCCCCAGCATTTT.